This TCR beta chain was recovered during a study of human T cells and chemical hapten exposure. Looking at the study overall: DPC (0.01%) was patch tested on the upper back and read at 6 days.

One entry per CDR3 protein, called by TCRdb with MiXCR from the RACE reads. The table includes 70,000 to 90,000 distinct CDR3 sequences, 10% to 11% detected once. Described time point: patch test 3, about 24 weeks after DPC sensitization. The treatment is: therapeutic diphenylcyclopropenone sensitization with weekly scalp DPC. Non-pregnant alopecia patients aged 18 to 70, suitable for DPC therapy. This clonotype was counted at least ten times. This receptor was obtained from a woman aged 45-65 years with alopecia areata. Some clones in this sample may be carry-over from other donors' samples. Material: whole blood, obtained in connection with sensitization to the hapten diphenylcyclopropenone (DPC).

The CDR3 DNA reads TGTGCCAGCAGCTTAATGGGTGCTGTAGGGAATCAGCCCCAGCATTTT. Its translation is CASSLMGAVGNQPQHF. This chain uses TRBV5-6 with TRBJ1-5, with no clear D. The CDR3 spans 16 residues. The V gene lost 2 bases and the J gene lost 4 bases, with 16 bases spanning the gap. Per the germline V gene, CDR1 is SGHDT and CDR2 is YYEEEE.